This passage covers 18 T cell receptor beta chains from one sample sequenced in a study of blood T cell repertoires in COVID-19. TCRdb's table, derived via immunoSEQ multiplex PCR, lists solely in-frame clones and lacks some. The sample consists of 200,000 to 250,000 clones, 86% of them appearing once. Sequencing was performed on PBMCs or T cells enriched from blood (not recorded which). These receptors originate from a woman in her forties with acute COVID-19.

This CDR3 reads CASSPLTGTYEQYV. CDR3 coding DNA: TGTGCCAGCAGTCCACTGACAGGGACCTACGAGCAGTACGTC. The rearrangement uses TRBV6-2 or TRBV6-3 and TRBJ2-7, with 7 bases matching TRBD1. Unmatched junction bases numbered 6, after V lost 5 bases and J lost 2 bases. There are 14 residues in the CDR3. Per germline, CDR1 MNHEY and CDR2 SVGEGT.

The chain recombines TRBV30 with TRBJ1-4, with D perhaps TRBD1 (5 bases). The V gene's germline CDR1 is GTSNPN and CDR2 SVGIG (reference sequence). Trimming removed 6 bases from V and 6 bases from J, with 23 bases in between. There are 16 residues in the CDR3. CDR3 sequence: CACQAFWDGGDEKLFF. In DNA, the CDR3 is TGTGCCTGTCAGGCCTTTTGGGACGGAGGGGATGAAAAACTGTTTTTT. The full variable domain, its missing parts supplied by reference TRBV30 and TRBJ1-4, is SQTIHQWPATLVQPVGSPLSLECTVEGTSNPNLYWYRQAAGRGLQLLFYSVGIGQISSEVPQNLSASRPQDRQFILSSKKLLLSDSGFYLCACQAFWDGGDEKLFFGSGTQLSVL.

This chain connects TRBV4-3 to TRBJ2-3; maybe TRBD2 (6 bases). Germline-derived CDR1 and CDR2 are LGHNA and YSLEER. CDR3 length equals 16 residues. Trimming took 0 bases from V and 2 from J, leaving 12 bases between them. The CDR3 sequence is CASSQDSGGPTDTQYF. In DNA form, the CDR3 reads TGCGCCAGCAGCCAAGACAGCGGAGGGCCCACAGATACGCAGTATTTT.

The chain combines TRBV25-1 with TRBJ1-3, with 10 bases aligning to TRBD1. This CDR3 is built from 15 residues. CDR1 MGHDK and CDR2 SYGVNS come from the germline V gene. The J segment lost 3 bases and the V segment lost 4 bases, leaving 3 bases of the junction unmatched. CDR3 sequence (DNA): TGTGCCAGCAGTGGGGACAGGGGTCGTGGAAACACCATATATTTT. It encodes CASSGDRGRGNTIYF.

The genes are TRBV4-1 and TRBJ1-1; no clear D gene. With 1 base removed from V and 7 bases from J, the gap between germline ends came to 13 bases. The germline gives CDR1 MGHRA, CDR2 YSYEKL. The CDR3 spans 14 residues. CDR3 sequence reads: CASSQVGSGNEAFF. The DNA for the CDR3 is TGCGCCAGCAGCCAAGTTGGCTCGGGAAATGAAGCTTTCTTT.

V and J are TRBV7-2 and TRBJ1-2, with D tentatively TRBD1 (5 bases). In germline, CDR1 is SGHTA, CDR2 FQGNSA. Between the trimmed V and J ends, which lost 5 bases and 2 bases, there was a span of 12 bases. The CDR3 covers 14 residues. The CDR3 reads CASSRRVLNYGYTF. CDR3 DNA sequence: TGTGCCAGCAGCCGCAGGGTCTTAAACTATGGCTACACCTTC.

The chain carries TRBV20-1 and TRBJ2-1; D gene ambiguous. V was shortened by 5 bases and J by 8 bases, with 7 bases between the two germline ends. The germline V gene encodes CDR1 DFQATT and CDR2 SNEGSKA (reference sequence). CDR3 length: 10 amino acids. The CDR3 region is CSAFVDEQFF. The CDR3 nucleotides read TGCAGTGCTTTTGTCGATGAGCAGTTCTTC.

This clone was recorded once. This chain joins TRBV6-1 and TRBJ1-4; D is possibly TRBD1 (5 bases). Germline loops: CDR1 MNHNS, CDR2 SASEGT. The CDR3 has 15 residues. Trimming took off 2 bases at V and 2 bases at J, with 9 bases between the two ends. The chain's CDR3 is CASSELQATNEKLFF. CDR3 sequence (DNA): TGTGCCAGCAGTGAATTACAGGCGACTAATGAAAAACTGTTTTTT.

This clone was found a few times. The chain employs TRBV10-1 and TRBJ1-1, with D perhaps matching TRBD1 (6 bases). CDR3 length: 14 amino acids. The germline V gene encodes CDR1 WNHNN and CDR2 SYGVQD (reference sequence). Deletions cut 3 bases from V and 5 bases from J, with 13 bases between. The CDR3 loop reads CASSEYTGSTEAFF. CDR3 nucleotide sequence: TGCGCCAGCAGTGAATACACAGGGAGTACTGAAGCTTTCTTT.

J is TRBJ2-7 and V is TRBV5-1; TRBD2 matches at 9 bases. The CDR3 has 14 amino acids. The ends lost 5 bases at V and 2 bases at J; junction bases unmatched: 5. Per germline, CDR1 SGHRS and CDR2 YFSETQ. In nucleotides, the CDR3 is TGCGCCAGCAGGGTCGCTAGCGGGGCCTACGAGCAGTACTTC. Residues: CASRVASGAYEQYF.

This sequence joins TRBV19 and TRBJ1-1; 7 positions agree with TRBD1. Looked up from germline, CDR1 is LNHDA and CDR2 is SQIVND (reference sequence). The CDR3 consists of 14 residues. Germline trimming cut 4 bases from V and 5 bases from J; bases unmatched to any gene: 7. CDR3 protein: CASSRGTVGTEAFF. As DNA, the CDR3 is TGTGCCAGTAGTAGGGGGACAGTTGGGACTGAAGCTTTCTTT.

This clone was detected once. Germline and junction disagree at one end, which may indicate a read error. The chain carries TRBV3-1 (or the pseudogene TRBV3-2) and TRBJ1-2, with a weak D call TRBD1 (5 bases). There are 15 residues in the CDR3. Germline values: CDR1 LGHDT, CDR2 YNNKEL (reference sequence). CDR3 nucleotides: TGTGCCAGCAGCCTGGGACTGGCGGCACCCTATAGCTACACCTTC. Its protein is CASSLGLAAPYSYTF.

This clone was seen just once. The V gene is TRBV13, the J gene TRBJ1-2, with D maybe TRBD1 (5 bases). Germline V gene sequence: CDR1 PRHDT, CDR2 FYEKMQ (reference sequence). Trimming removed 3 bases at V and 0 bases at J, with 11 bases between. The CDR3 is 15 amino acids. Here the CDR3 reads CASSFIRQSNYGYTF. The DNA for the CDR3 is TGTGCCAGCAGCTTCATCAGACAGTCTAACTATGGCTACACCTTC.

The gene calls are TRBV2 and TRBJ1-1; 10 nucleotides agree with TRBD1. J lost 1 base, V lost 10 bases, and 6 bases had no gene match. CDR3 length: 14 residues. Germline assignment: CDR1 SNHLY and CDR2 FYNNEI. The CDR3 spells CATKRDRGNTEAFF. DNA for the CDR3: TGTGCCACTAAAAGGGACAGGGGGAACACTGAAGCTTTCTTT.

V usage is TRBV19 and J usage is TRBJ1-2; a possible D gene is TRBD1 (5 bases). CDR3 length equals 12 residues. From germline, CDR1 is LNHDA and CDR2 SQIVND (reference sequence). V lost 6 bases to trimming and J lost 8 bases, with 13 bases between them. The CDR3 protein is CASRQGPGGYTF. The CDR3 DNA reads as TGTGCCAGTAGGCAGGGTCCGGGCGGCTACACCTTC. Complete variable domain (other parts from reference TRBV19 and TRBJ1-2): DGGITQSPKYLFRKEGQNVTLSCEQNLNHDAMYWYRQDPGQGLRLIYYSQIVNDFQKGDIAEGYSVSREKKESFPLTVTSAQKNPTAFYLCASRQGPGGYTFGSGTRLTVV.

The table lists this clone with a few counts. V gene TRBV7-3 combines with J gene TRBJ2-1; TRBD2 might be the D (7 bases). Germline V lookup: CDR1 SGHTA, CDR2 FQGTGA. V lost 1 base, J lost 1 base, and 11 bases lay in between. The CDR3 sequence is 16 residues long. CDR3 sequence: CASSLSGRGSYNEQFF. The CDR3 DNA sequence: TGTGCCAGCAGCTTAAGTGGGAGGGGGTCCTACAATGAGCAGTTCTTC.

The V and J genes are TRBV28 and TRBJ2-7; 14 positions agree with TRBD2. The CDR3 has 15 amino acids. Germline lookup yields CDR1 MDHEN and CDR2 SYDVKM. J gave up 5 bases and V 6 bases, and 6 bases lay outside the gene matches. The CDR3 sequence is CASSPWTSGGHEQYF. CDR3 nucleotides: TGTGCCAGCAGCCCGTGGACTAGCGGGGGGCACGAGCAGTACTTC.

The V gene is TRBV19, the J gene TRBJ1-2; 7 positions agree with TRBD1. This CDR3 is 14 amino acids long. Germline CDR1 and CDR2: LNHDA and SQIVND (reference sequence). J lost 6 bases, V lost 4 bases, and 8 bases had no gene match. CDR3 nucleotides: TGTGCCAGTAGTAGGGGAGACAGGGTGAATGGCTACACCTTC. Translating gives CASSRGDRVNGYTF.